This T cell receptor (beta chain) was sequenced during a study of blood T cell repertoires in COVID-19. In the study's own analysis: Amplification with reference gene primers provided the estimates of nucleated cell counts. Using immunoSEQ multiplex PCR, the repertoire was profiled, and TCRdb retains in-frame clones only, with some absent. The V and J calls and the clone size are those of that table, but D and trimming were determined from the DNA. The sample has about 110,000 clones, about 90% seen once; the top ten hold over 2%. The sequenced sample consisted of peripheral blood. This TCR came from a human donor in a cohort sampled during active COVID-19.

The CDR3 bases are TGTGCCAGCAGTTCACCGGCCCGACAGGGGGCTCCCGGAAACACCATATATTTT. Amino acids: CASSSPARQGAPGNTIYF. The chain links TRBV28 to TRBJ1-3, with 10 bases fitting TRBD1. With V trimmed by 4 bases and J by 4 bases, 13 bases remained unmatched. This CDR3 has 18 amino acids. Germline lookup yields CDR1 MDHEN and CDR2 SYDVKM.